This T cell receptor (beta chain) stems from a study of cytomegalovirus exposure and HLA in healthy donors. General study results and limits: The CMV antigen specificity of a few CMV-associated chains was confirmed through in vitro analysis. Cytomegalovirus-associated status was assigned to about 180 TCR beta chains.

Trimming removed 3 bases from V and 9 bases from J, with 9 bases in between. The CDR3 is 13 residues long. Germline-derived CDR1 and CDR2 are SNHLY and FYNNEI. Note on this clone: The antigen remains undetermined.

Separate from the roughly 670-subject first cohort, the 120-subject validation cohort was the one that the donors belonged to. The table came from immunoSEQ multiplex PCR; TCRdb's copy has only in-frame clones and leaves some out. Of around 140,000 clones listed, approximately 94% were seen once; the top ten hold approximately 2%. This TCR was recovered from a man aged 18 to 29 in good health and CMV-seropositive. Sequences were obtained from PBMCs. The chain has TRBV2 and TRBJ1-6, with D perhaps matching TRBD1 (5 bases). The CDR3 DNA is TGTGCCAGCAGTGAGCCTAGGGGTTCACCCCTCCACTTT. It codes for CASSEPRGSPLHF.